This T cell receptor beta chain was recovered during a study of T cell responses to AZD1222 COVID-19 vaccine. On this clone itself: Its antigen remains unidentified.

Study results and limitations: Spike-wide coverage was observed for vaccine-associated CD4 TCRs, with dominant responses at 160-218 and 743-854.

Some clones are missing from TCRdb's copy, which holds only in-frame ones; the method was immunoSEQ multiplex PCR. The sample carries about 140,000 clones, 80% to 95% recorded once. Sequencing was performed on peripheral blood, taken 28 days after the second AZD1222 dose. This receptor was taken from an adult who received the AZD1222 COVID-19 vaccine.

The CDR3 bases are TGTGCCAGCAGTTCCGCGGGAAGGGTCGGGGAGCTGTTTTTT. It encodes CASSSAGRVGELFF. This chain connects TRBV6-5 to TRBJ2-2; D possibly corresponds to TRBD2 (6 bases). CDR1 is MNHEY and CDR2 is SVGAGI in the germline V gene. V was clipped by 4 bases and J by 7 bases, with 13 bases between them. The CDR3 spans 14 residues.